Presented here are 18 T cell receptor beta chains from one specimen sequenced in a study of blood T cell repertoires in COVID-19. TCRdb's table, derived via immunoSEQ multiplex PCR, lists solely in-frame clones and lacks some. Altogether about 240,000 clones are present, approximately 84% being singletons, with the ten largest covering about 4%. Sequencing was done on a sample of peripheral blood. These receptors were obtained from a middle-aged man with acute or convalescent COVID-19.

V gene TRBV30 combines with J gene TRBJ1-6; 10 nucleotides align to TRBD1. CDR3 length: 14 amino acids. CDR1 and CDR2 (germline): GTSNPN, SVGIG (reference sequence). With V trimmed by 5 bases and J by 9 bases, 7 bases remained unmatched. The CDR3 loop reads CAWRDRGLGSPLHF. As DNA, the CDR3 is TGTGCCTGGCGGGACAGGGGATTGGGTTCACCCCTCCACTTT.

V usage is TRBV28 and J usage is TRBJ2-7; TRBD2 matches at 11 bases. Trimming took 5 bases from V and 1 from J; bases not matched to a gene: 10. This CDR3 is built from 17 residues. CDR1 and CDR2 from the germline V gene are MDHEN and SYDVKM. The chain's CDR3 is CASSLTSGKSSSYEQYF. DNA of the CDR3: TGTGCCAGCAGTCTGACTAGCGGGAAGTCCTCTTCCTACGAGCAGTACTTC.

The V and J genes are TRBV5-1 and TRBJ2-5; 10 nucleotides agree with TRBD1. With 3 bases clipped from V and 5 bases from J, the junction kept 7 bases outside the gene matches. Germline assignment: CDR1 SGHRS and CDR2 YFSETQ. There are 15 residues in the CDR3. In nucleotides, the CDR3 is TGCGCCAGCAGCTACCGACAGGGGGCGGTCGAGACCCAGTACTTC. It specifies CASSYRQGAVETQYF.

The V gene is TRBV14, the J gene TRBJ1-4, with 9 bases identical to TRBD1. The CDR3 loop spans 16 amino acids. Trimming removed 1 base from V and 0 bases from J; junction bases left unmatched: 0. CDR1 is SGHDN and CDR2 is FVKESK in the germline V gene. The CDR3 nucleotides read TGTGCCAGCAGCCAAGGGACAGGGGCAACTAATGAAAAACTGTTTTTT. It translates to CASSQGTGATNEKLFF.

This rearrangement joins TRBV7-9 to TRBJ1-1, with unresolved D. The CDR3 totals 14 residues. Looked up from germline, CDR1 is SEHNR and CDR2 is FQNEAQ (reference sequence). Trimming left V 0 bases short and J 3 bases short, with 8 bases between. The chain's CDR3 is CASSLASVDTEAFF. In nucleotides, the CDR3 is TGTGCCAGCAGCTTAGCGTCGGTCGACACTGAAGCTTTCTTT.

The CDR3 sequence: CASSLSDRGRTGELFF. The CDR3, as DNA: TGTGCCAGCAGTTTATCGGACAGGGGGCGCACCGGGGAGCTGTTTTTT. J is TRBJ2-2 and V is TRBV28; TRBD1 aligns across 11 bases. There are 16 residues in the CDR3. Germline CDR1 reads MDHEN; CDR2 reads SYDVKM. V was clipped by 1 base and J by 4 bases; unmatched bases: 2.

This chain connects TRBV7-2 to TRBJ1-2, with TRBD1 matching 7 bases. The CDR3 covers 14 residues. The ends lost 2 bases at V and 6 bases at J; junction bases unmatched: 6. CDR1 is SGHTA, CDR2 FQGNSA, per germline. The CDR3: CASSLRQGTDGYTF. The CDR3 region has the DNA TGTGCCAGCAGCTTAAGACAGGGAACGGATGGCTACACCTTC. Supplemented by reference TRBV7-2 and TRBJ1-2, the full variable domain reads GAGVSQSPSNKVTEKGKDVELRCDPISGHTALYWYRQSLGQGLEFLIYFQGNSAPDKSGLPSDRFSAERTGGSVSTLTIQRTQQEDSAVYLCASSLRQGTDGYTFGSGTRLTVV.

V is TRBV7-3 and J is TRBJ2-1, with D possibly being TRBD1 (6 bases). The CDR3 is 19 residues long. Germline CDR1 and CDR2: SGHTA and FQGTGA. V lost 6 bases and J lost 4, with 28 bases in between. The CDR3 DNA sequence: TGTGCCAGCAGGGTAGCCGGCCGGGACACTACAACCTTTTACAATGAGCAGTTCTTC. Translation gives CASRVAGRDTTTFYNEQFF.

This chain connects TRBV27 to TRBJ1-1, with 7 bases lining up with TRBD1. This CDR3 comprises 15 residues. V shed 3 bases and J 0 bases; nucleotides not matched to a gene: 4. CDR1 is MNHEY and CDR2 is SMNVEV in the germline V gene (reference sequence). In DNA, the CDR3 is TGTGCCAGCAGTTTCGGGGACAGAGTGAACACTGAAGCTTTCTTT. As protein: CASSFGDRVNTEAFF.

This chain uses TRBV6-6 with TRBJ1-2; TRBD1 matches 8 bases. V shed 6 bases and J 5 bases; nucleotides not matched to a gene: 14. This CDR3 is 16 amino acids long. Germline CDR1 is MNHNY and CDR2 is SVGAGI (reference sequence). CDR3 residues: CASRPSDRGLPYGYTF. DNA of the CDR3: TGTGCCAGCAGACCAAGTGACAGGGGTCTCCCTTATGGCTACACCTTC.

The chain couples TRBV29-1 to TRBJ1-2; no firm D call. Germline CDR1 SQVTM, CDR2 ANQGSEA. The CDR3 sequence is 13 residues long. The ends were cut back, 5 bases at V and 0 bases at J, with 10 bases in the middle. The CDR3 DNA sequence: TGCAGCGTTCGCCGGACTGCTAACTATGGCTACACCTTC. Encoded protein: CSVRRTANYGYTF.

A few counts support this clone. The CDR3 coding sequence is TGTGCCAGCAGGGTGACAGGGGAGGGCACTGAAGCTTTCTTT. This sequence encodes CASRVTGEGTEAFF. The chain has TRBV2 and TRBJ1-1; TRBD1 matches at 8 bases. The V and J ends lost 6 bases and 4 bases, in that order; junction bases with no gene match: 7. Germline V gene data show CDR1 as SNHLY and CDR2 as FYNNEI. This CDR3 region has 14 residues. The full variable domain, with the rest looked up from reference TRBV2 and TRBJ1-1, is EPEVTQTPSHQVTQMGQEVILRCVPISNHLYFYWYRQILGQKVEFLVSFYNNEISEKSEIFDDQFSVERPDGSNFTLKIRSTKLEDSAMYFCASRVTGEGTEAFFGQGTRLTVV.

The genes are TRBV24-1 and TRBJ1-1; tentatively, D is TRBD1 (6 bases). V was clipped by 4 bases and J by 0 bases, with 11 bases between them. Germline V gene sequence: CDR1 KGHDR, CDR2 SFDVKD. This CDR3 comprises 15 residues. CDR3 residues: CATSDNREVNTEAFF. The CDR3 DNA sequence: TGTGCCACCAGTGACAACAGGGAAGTGAACACTGAAGCTTTCTTT.

The chain couples TRBV19 to TRBJ1-3; TRBD1 matches at 10 bases. The CDR3 is 17 amino acids. Germline V gene lookup returns CDR1 LNHDA and CDR2 SQIVND (reference sequence). V lost 4 bases to trimming and J lost 4 bases; unmatched junction nucleotides: 10. As DNA, the CDR3 is TGTGCCAGTAGTACACCGCCCGGGACAGGGGTAGGAAACACCATATATTTT. Its translation is CASSTPPGTGVGNTIYF.

The DNA for the CDR3 is TGTGCCAGCAGCTGGGGAGGGACTGAGGCCTACGAGCAGTACTTC. It is translated as CASSWGGTEAYEQYF. The chain couples TRBV13 to TRBJ2-7, with TRBD2 identical over 7 bases. The V segment lost 4 bases and the J segment 2 bases; nucleotides outside the gene matches: 8. The CDR3 spans 15 residues. From germline, CDR1 is PRHDT and CDR2 FYEKMQ (reference sequence).

The chain joins TRBV5-8 to TRBJ2-1, with TRBD1 matching over 11 bases. CDR1 and CDR2 from the germline V gene are SGHTS and YDEGEE. CDR3 length: 13 amino acids. V shed 7 bases and J 5 bases; nucleotides not matched to a gene: 2. In DNA form, the CDR3 reads TGTGCCAGCCCGGACAGGGGGCACAATGAGCAGTTCTTC. It codes for CASPDRGHNEQFF.

The CDR3 nucleotides read TGTGCCAGCAGCCATGGGGGAGGGACCGGGGAGCTGTTTTTT. It encodes CASSHGGGTGELFF. The rearrangement uses TRBV4-2 and TRBJ2-2; 7 nucleotides align to TRBD2. The CDR3 has 14 amino acids. V gave up 3 bases and J gave up 5 bases; unmatched junction bases: 3. Per germline, CDR1 LGHNA and CDR2 YNFKEQ.

This chain connects TRBV2 to TRBJ1-1; 9 bases match TRBD1. The J segment lost 1 base and the V segment lost 6 bases, leaving 3 bases of the junction unmatched. There are 14 residues in the CDR3. CDR1 and CDR2 from the germline V gene are SNHLY and FYNNEI. Written as DNA, the CDR3 is TGTGCCAGCAGCGACAGGGGGAAGAACACTGAAGCTTTCTTT. Protein product: CASSDRGKNTEAFF.